This TCR beta chain was identified during a study of cytomegalovirus exposure and HLA in healthy donors. Regarding the study as a whole: Most observed TCR sequences were rare, whereas some public TCRs were detected in many donors. Researchers catalogued approximately 170 TCR beta chains as cytomegalovirus-associated. Confirmation in vitro established that a few CMV-associated chains were specific for CMV antigens. According to a subsequent analysis, TCR clusters identified in the first cohort showed a tendency to co-occur across the 120 or so validation repertoires.

Sequencing was performed with immunoSEQ multiplex PCR; in TCRdb, only in-frame clones are kept and a portion is missing. The profile shows about 330,000 clones, about 85% of them singletons. About this clone itself: The target antigen is unknown.

The germline V gene has CDR1 DFQATT and CDR2 SNEGSKA (reference sequence). The ends were cut back, 7 bases at V and 7 bases at J, with 11 bases in the middle. The CDR3 is 10 residues long. The rearrangement joins TRBV20-1 to TRBJ2-7, with TRBD2 as a possible D gene (6 bases). This sequence originates from a woman aged 30 to 39 in good health and CMV-seropositive. Sample: PBMCs. The CDR3: CSVVRDEQYF. The CDR3 region has the DNA TGCAGTGTTGTGCGGGATGAGCAGTACTTC.